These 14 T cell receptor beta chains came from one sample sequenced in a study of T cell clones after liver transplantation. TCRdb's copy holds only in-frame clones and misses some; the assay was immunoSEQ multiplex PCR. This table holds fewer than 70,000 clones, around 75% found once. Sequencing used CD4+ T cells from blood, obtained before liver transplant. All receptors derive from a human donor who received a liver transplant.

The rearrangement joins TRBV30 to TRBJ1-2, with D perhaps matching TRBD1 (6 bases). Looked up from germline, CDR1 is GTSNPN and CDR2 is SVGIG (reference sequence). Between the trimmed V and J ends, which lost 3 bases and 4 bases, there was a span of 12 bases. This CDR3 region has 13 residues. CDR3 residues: CAWRGTGFYGYTF. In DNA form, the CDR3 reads TGTGCCTGGAGGGGAACAGGGTTCTATGGCTACACCTTC.

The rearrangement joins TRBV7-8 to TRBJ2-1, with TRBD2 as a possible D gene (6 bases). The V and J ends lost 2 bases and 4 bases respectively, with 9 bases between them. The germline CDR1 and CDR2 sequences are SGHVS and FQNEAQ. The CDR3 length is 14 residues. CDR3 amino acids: CASSLSAGYNEQFF. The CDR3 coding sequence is TGTGCCAGCAGCTTAAGTGCGGGGTACAATGAGCAGTTCTTC.

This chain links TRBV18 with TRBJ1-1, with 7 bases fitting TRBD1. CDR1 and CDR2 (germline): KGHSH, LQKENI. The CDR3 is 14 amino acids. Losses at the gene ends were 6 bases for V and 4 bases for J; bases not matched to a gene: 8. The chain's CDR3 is CASSLDPGGTEAFF. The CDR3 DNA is TGTGCCAGCTCCCTGGACCCAGGGGGCACTGAAGCTTTCTTT.

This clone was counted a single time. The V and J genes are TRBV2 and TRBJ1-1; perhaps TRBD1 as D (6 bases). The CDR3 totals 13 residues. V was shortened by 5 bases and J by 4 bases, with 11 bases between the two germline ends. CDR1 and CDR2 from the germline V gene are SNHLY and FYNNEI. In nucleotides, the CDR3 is TGTGCCAGCAGTCACAGGGTCCCCACTGAAGCTTTCTTT. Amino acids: CASSHRVPTEAFF.

CDR3 in DNA: TGTGCCAGCAGCCCCAATGAGTCTGGAAACACCATATATTTT. Translating it yields CASSPNESGNTIYF. V gene TRBV28 combines with J gene TRBJ1-3, with unresolved D. The germline gives CDR1 MDHEN, CDR2 SYDVKM. The CDR3 sequence is 14 residues long. Trimming took 6 bases from V and 1 from J, leaving 10 bases between them.

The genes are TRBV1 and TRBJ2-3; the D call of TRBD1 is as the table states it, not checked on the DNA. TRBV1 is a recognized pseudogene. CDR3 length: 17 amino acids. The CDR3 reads CTSSQPNYRPSTDTQYF. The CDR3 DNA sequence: TGCACCAGCAGCCAACCCAACTACAGGCCTTCAACAGATACGCAGTATTTT.

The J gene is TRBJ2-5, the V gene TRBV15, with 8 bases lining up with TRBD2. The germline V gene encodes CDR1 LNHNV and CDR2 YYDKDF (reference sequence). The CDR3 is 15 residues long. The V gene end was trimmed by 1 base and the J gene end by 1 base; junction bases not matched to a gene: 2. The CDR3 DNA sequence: TGTGCCACCAGCAGAGTGAGCGGGAGCCAAGAGACCCAGTACTTC. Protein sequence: CATSRVSGSQETQYF.

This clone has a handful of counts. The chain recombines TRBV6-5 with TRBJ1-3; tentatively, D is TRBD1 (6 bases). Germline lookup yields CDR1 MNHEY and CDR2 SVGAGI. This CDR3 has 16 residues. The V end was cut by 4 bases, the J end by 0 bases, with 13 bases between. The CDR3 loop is CASSSSTGTSGNTIYF. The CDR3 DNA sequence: TGTGCCAGCAGTTCCTCGACAGGTACCTCTGGAAACACCATATATTTT.

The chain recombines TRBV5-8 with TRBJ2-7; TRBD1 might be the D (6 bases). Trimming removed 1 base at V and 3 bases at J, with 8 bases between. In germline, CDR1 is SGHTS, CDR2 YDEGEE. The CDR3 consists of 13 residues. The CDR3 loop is CASSLYRDYEQYF. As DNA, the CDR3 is TGTGCCAGCAGCTTGTACAGGGACTACGAGCAGTACTTC.

CDR3 DNA sequence: TGCGCCAGCAGCCAAGATTGGGCTAGCGGGGGGAGCTCCTACAATGAGCAGTTCTTC. Residues: CASSQDWASGGSSYNEQFF. The genes are TRBV4-1 and TRBJ2-1; TRBD2 agrees at 11 bases. Germline V lookup: CDR1 MGHRA, CDR2 YSYEKL. The V gene end was trimmed by 0 bases and the J gene end by 0 bases; junction bases not matched to a gene: 7. CDR3 size: 19 residues.

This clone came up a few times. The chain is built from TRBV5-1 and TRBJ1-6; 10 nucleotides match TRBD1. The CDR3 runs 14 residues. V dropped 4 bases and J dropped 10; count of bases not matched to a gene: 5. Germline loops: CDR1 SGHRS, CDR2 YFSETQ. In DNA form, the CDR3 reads TGCGCCAGCAGCCGGGGACAGGGGTCCTCACCCCTCCACTTT. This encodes CASSRGQGSSPLHF.

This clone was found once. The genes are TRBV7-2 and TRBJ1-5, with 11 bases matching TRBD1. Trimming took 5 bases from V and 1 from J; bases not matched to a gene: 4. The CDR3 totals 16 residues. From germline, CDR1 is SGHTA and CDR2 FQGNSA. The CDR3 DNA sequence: TGTGCCAGCAGCCCCGGGACAGGGGGGAGCAATCAGCCCCAGCATTTT. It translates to CASSPGTGGSNQPQHF. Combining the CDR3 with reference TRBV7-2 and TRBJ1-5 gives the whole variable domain GAGVSQSPSNKVTEKGKDVELRCDPISGHTALYWYRQSLGQGLEFLIYFQGNSAPDKSGLPSDRFSAERTGGSVSTLTIQRTQQEDSAVYLCASSPGTGGSNQPQHFGDGTRLSIL.

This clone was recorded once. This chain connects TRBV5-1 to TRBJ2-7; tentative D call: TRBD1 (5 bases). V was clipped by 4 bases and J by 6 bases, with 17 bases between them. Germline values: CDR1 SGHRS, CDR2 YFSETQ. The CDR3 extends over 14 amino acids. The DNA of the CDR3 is TGCGCCAGCAGCCCCTCGGACAATTACGGCGAGCAGTACTTC. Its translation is CASSPSDNYGEQYF.

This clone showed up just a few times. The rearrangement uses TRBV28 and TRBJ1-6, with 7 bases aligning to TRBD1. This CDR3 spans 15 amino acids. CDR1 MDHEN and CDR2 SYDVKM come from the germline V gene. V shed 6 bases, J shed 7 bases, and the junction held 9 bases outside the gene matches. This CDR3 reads CASSKTRGRNSPLHF. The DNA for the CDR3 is TGTGCCAGCAGCAAAACCAGGGGGAGGAATTCACCCCTCCACTTT.